The next 16 T cell receptor beta chains were all read from a single sample in a study of graft-versus-host responses after intestinal transplantation. The data were produced by immunoSEQ multiplex PCR, yet TCRdb's version contains in-frame clones alone and is incomplete. The sample has tens of thousands of clones; approximately 96% are singletons. The material sequenced was PBMCs, taken 16 days after intestinal transplant. The receptors shown here come from a human patient who received an intestinal transplant, so some T cells may come from the graft donor.

This rearrangement joins TRBV28 to TRBJ1-1; a possible D gene is TRBD1 (5 bases). Germline assignment: CDR1 MDHEN and CDR2 SYDVKM. V lost 3 bases, J lost 1 base, and 9 bases lay in between. The CDR3 is 14 amino acids. The CDR3 DNA reads TGTGCCAGCAGTTTTGGGACGGCGAACACTGAAGCTTTCTTT. It is translated as CASSFGTANTEAFF.

V and J are TRBV2 and TRBJ2-7, with D uncertain. Trimming took off 4 bases at V and 12 bases at J, with 13 bases between the two ends. In germline, CDR1 is SNHLY, CDR2 FYNNEI. This CDR3 is 11 amino acids long. The CDR3 reads CASSVPLPPYF. The CDR3 DNA reads as TGTGCCAGCAGTGTCCCTCTCCCCCCGTACTTC.

J is TRBJ1-2 and V is TRBV7-8; 9 positions agree with TRBD1. V lost 3 bases, J lost 7 bases, and 15 bases stayed unmatched. The CDR3 spans 17 residues. CDR1 SGHVS and CDR2 FQNEAQ come from the germline V gene. The DNA of the CDR3 is TGTGCCAGCAGCTTCGTCGGGACAGGGCCTTTGCTTCCTGGCTACACCTTC. Amino acid sequence: CASSFVGTGPLLPGYTF.

The chain links TRBV27 to TRBJ2-3, with 7 bases fitting TRBD2. The CDR3 is 14 amino acids. CDR1 and CDR2 from the germline V gene are MNHEY and SMNVEV (reference sequence). V gave up 8 bases and J gave up 2 bases; unmatched junction bases: 7. The CDR3 DNA reads as TGTGCCAGCTGGGGGGGGGAATACACAGATACGCAGTATTTT. This codes for CASWGGEYTDTQYF.

Here the CDR3 reads CASSQDNSGFEKLFF. The CDR3 bases are TGCGCCAGCAGCCAAGATAATTCGGGATTCGAAAAACTGTTTTTT. The rearrangement links TRBV4-3 to TRBJ1-4, with D hard to call. There are 15 residues in the CDR3. The V end lost 0 bases, the J end lost 8 bases, and 13 bases lay between the germline ends. Per germline, CDR1 LGHNA and CDR2 YSLEER.

V and J are TRBV28 and TRBJ2-5; 7 bases agree with TRBD2. The V gene's germline CDR1 is MDHEN and CDR2 SYDVKM. This CDR3 spans 15 amino acids. The trim removed 3 bases at V and 11 bases at J, leaving 15 bases unmatched. Written as DNA, the CDR3 is TGTGCCAGCAGTTTGGGCGGGAGCTTCCTAGGGGAGCAGTACTTC. Its translation is CASSLGGSFLGEQYF.

J is TRBJ1-1 and V is TRBV7-3; 7 bases agree with TRBD1. CDR3 size: 13 residues. CDR1 is SGHTA and CDR2 is FQGTGA in the germline V gene. Losses at the gene ends were 4 bases for V and 5 bases for J; bases not matched to a gene: 4. The CDR3 region has the DNA TGTGCCAGCAGCTCCAGGGGGTGGACTGAAGCTTTCTTT. Translation gives CASSSRGWTEAFF.

This rearrangement joins TRBV6-5 to TRBJ2-5; D is unclear. The DNA end favors TRBJ2-7, so the J call may be wrong. Germline values: CDR1 MNHEY, CDR2 SVGAGI. The CDR3 covers 14 residues. In DNA, the CDR3 is TGTGCCAGCAGTAGGGTAGAGAGCCGCTACGAGCAGTACTTC. Translated, it gives CASSRVESRYEQYF.

V and J are TRBV28 and TRBJ1-6; D might be TRBD1 (5 bases). V lost 2 bases, J lost 7 bases, and 9 bases lay in between. CDR1 and CDR2 from the germline V gene are MDHEN and SYDVKM. The CDR3 consists of 14 residues. The CDR3 region has the DNA TGTGCCAGCAGTTTAGGGCAGGGCAATTCACCCCTCCACTTT. Its protein is CASSLGQGNSPLHF. The whole variable domain, filled in from reference TRBV28 and TRBJ1-6, reads DVKVTQSSRYLVKRTGEKVFLECVQDMDHENMFWYRQDPGLGLRLIYFSYDVKMKEKGDIPEGYSVSREKKERFSLILESASTNQTSMYLCASSLGQGNSPLHFGNGTRLTVT.

The chain uses TRBV9 and TRBJ1-4, with TRBD1 identical over 7 bases. Germline V CDR1 and CDR2: SGDLS, YYNGEE. CDR3 length: 16 amino acids. V gave up 0 bases and J gave up 0 bases; unmatched junction bases: 2. The CDR3 DNA is TGTGCCAGCAGCGTAGAAGGGGGCTCAACTAATGAAAAACTGTTTTTT. Protein: CASSVEGGSTNEKLFF.

The rearrangement uses TRBV6-5 and TRBJ2-1; no definite D call. Trimming stripped 4 bases from V and 2 bases from J, with 6 bases between. Germline V gene sequence: CDR1 MNHEY, CDR2 SVGAGI. The length of the CDR3 is 13 residues. Here the CDR3 DNA reads TGTGCCAGCAGTTTAAGGACCTACAATGAGCAGTTCTTC. This gives the protein CASSLRTYNEQFF.

This chain uses TRBV19 with TRBJ2-7; a possible D gene is TRBD1 (6 bases). Germline values: CDR1 LNHDA, CDR2 SQIVND (reference sequence). CDR3 length: 12 amino acids. V lost 7 bases and J lost 7, with 14 bases in between. CDR3 bases: TGTGCCAGTAAGGCTGAAAGGGGGGAGCAGTACTTC. Protein sequence: CASKAERGEQYF. Full variable domain (outside the CDR3, taken from reference TRBV19 and TRBJ2-7): DGGITQSPKYLFRKEGQNVTLSCEQNLNHDAMYWYRQDPGQGLRLIYYSQIVNDFQKGDIAEGYSVSREKKESFPLTVTSAQKNPTAFYLCASKAERGEQYFGPGTRLTVT.

This chain uses TRBV28 with TRBJ1-5; weak D call: TRBD1 (5 bases). In germline, CDR1 is MDHEN, CDR2 SYDVKM. V dropped 6 bases and J dropped 5 bases, with 14 bases sitting between them. This CDR3 region has 14 residues. In DNA, the CDR3 is TGTGCCAGCAGCGACAGAGAGAGGGATCAGCCCCAGCATTTT. Translated: CASSDRERDQPQHF.

The chain recombines TRBV28 with TRBJ1-5, with 10 positions matching TRBD1. J gave up 2 bases and V 3 bases, and 4 bases lay outside the gene matches. The length of the CDR3 is 16 residues. Germline V gene lookup returns CDR1 MDHEN and CDR2 SYDVKM. In DNA, the CDR3 is TGTGCCAGCAGTTTCCCCGGGACAGGGGGCAATCAGCCCCAGCATTTT. Encoded protein: CASSFPGTGGNQPQHF.

The V and J genes are TRBV4-2 and TRBJ2-1, with 8 bases fitting TRBD2. Unmatched junction bases numbered 12, after V lost 8 bases and J lost 6 bases. CDR3 length: 15 residues. The germline gives CDR1 LGHNA, CDR2 YNFKEQ. CDR3 residues: CASSSRAGVSNEQFF. The CDR3 DNA reads TGTGCCAGCTCCTCCAGAGCGGGAGTTAGCAATGAGCAGTTCTTC.

This rearrangement joins TRBV6-5 to TRBJ2-2; D remains unclear. The germline V and J ends were trimmed by 2 bases and 3 bases, with 13 bases remaining between them. Germline values: CDR1 MNHEY, CDR2 SVGAGI. The CDR3 covers 16 residues. Written as DNA, the CDR3 is TGTGCCAGCAGTTACCGCCCCCTCCGGGACACCGGGGAGCTGTTTTTT. Protein: CASSYRPLRDTGELFF.